The 31 T cell receptor beta chains in this list originate from one sample, sequenced in a study of T cell changes during pregnancy in multiple sclerosis. Only in-frame clones appear in the TCRdb table, and some are missing; sequencing was by immunoSEQ multiplex PCR. The table has 52,000 or so clones, around nine tenths seen once. The sequenced sample was CD4+ T cells from peripheral blood mononuclear cells, obtained in the second trimester of pregnancy. The source is a female donor with multiple sclerosis, enrolled in a pregnancy study.

This chain links TRBV9 with TRBJ2-5; perhaps TRBD1 as D (5 bases). The CDR3 has 15 residues. The V gene's germline CDR1 is SGDLS and CDR2 YYNGEE. V was shortened by 4 bases and J by 5 bases, with 18 bases between the two germline ends. CDR3 in amino acids: CASSPDGQSGETQYF. CDR3 nucleotide sequence: TGTGCCAGCAGCCCGGACGGACAATCAGGGGAGACCCAGTACTTC.

The V and J genes are TRBV29-1 and TRBJ2-3, with TRBD1 matching 8 bases. This CDR3 is 14 amino acids long. CDR1 is SQVTM and CDR2 is ANQGSEA in the germline V gene. Unmatched junction bases numbered 7, after V lost 7 bases and J lost 1 base. The CDR3 DNA sequence: TGCAGCGCTAGGACAGGGTCGGGCACAGATACGCAGTATTTT. This codes for CSARTGSGTDTQYF.

This sequence joins TRBV6-5 and TRBJ1-4, with TRBD1 as a possible D gene (5 bases). Germline lookup yields CDR1 MNHEY and CDR2 SVGAGI. This CDR3 is built from 14 residues. V lost 8 bases and J lost 8, with 18 bases in between. The CDR3 region is CASARGLVGEKLFF. The CDR3 DNA reads TGTGCCAGCGCTAGGGGTTTGGTTGGCGAAAAACTGTTTTTT.

V and J are TRBV5-6 and TRBJ2-1; 7 bases agree with TRBD2. The trim removed 0 bases at V and 7 bases at J, leaving 4 bases unmatched. The CDR3 length is 14 residues. Per germline, CDR1 SGHDT and CDR2 YYEEEE. CDR3 sequence reads: CASSLGLAHNEQFF. Here the CDR3 DNA reads TGTGCCAGCAGCTTGGGACTAGCCCATAATGAGCAGTTCTTC.

The rearrangement links TRBV19 to TRBJ1-1; TRBD1 is a possible D gene (6 bases). CDR1 is LNHDA, CDR2 SQIVND, per germline (reference sequence). The CDR3 loop spans 15 amino acids. The V gene lost 5 bases and the J gene lost 1 base, with 14 bases spanning the gap. CDR3 loop: CASSYTGSGNTEAFF. Here the CDR3 DNA reads TGTGCCAGTAGTTATACAGGGTCGGGGAACACTGAAGCTTTCTTT. Full variable domain (remainder filled in from reference TRBV19 and TRBJ1-1): DGGITQSPKYLFRKEGQNVTLSCEQNLNHDAMYWYRQDPGQGLRLIYYSQIVNDFQKGDIAEGYSVSREKKESFPLTVTSAQKNPTAFYLCASSYTGSGNTEAFFGQGTRLTVV.

J is TRBJ2-5 and V is TRBV29-1; D might be TRBD1 (7 bases). Germline V CDR1 and CDR2: SQVTM, ANQGSEA. Trimming pared 6 bases from V and 4 bases from J, leaving 12 bases between. This CDR3 has 12 amino acids. This CDR3 is CSVAGGRETQYF. Here the CDR3 DNA reads TGCAGCGTCGCAGGGGGGCGAGAGACCCAGTACTTC.

This chain connects TRBV19 to TRBJ1-3, with 8 bases that match TRBD1. Trimming took 8 bases from V and 3 from J; bases not matched to a gene: 3. The CDR3 totals 13 residues. The V gene's germline CDR1 is LNHDA and CDR2 SQIVND (reference sequence). CDR3 residues: CASGQGLGNTIYF. The CDR3 DNA reads as TGTGCCAGTGGACAGGGTCTTGGAAACACCATATATTTT.

This clone was seen a single time. The J gene is TRBJ1-5, the V gene TRBV19; D is ambiguous. This CDR3 has 16 residues. Germline CDR1 reads LNHDA; CDR2 reads SQIVND (reference sequence). V shed 3 bases and J shed 0 bases, with 12 bases lying between them. The CDR3 coding sequence is TGTGCCAGTAGTATTTCGCCGGTGTATAGCAATCAGCCCCAGCATTTT. Translating it yields CASSISPVYSNQPQHF.

This chain uses TRBV2 with TRBJ2-5; D is ambiguous. V was clipped by 4 bases and J by 5 bases, with 11 bases between them. The CDR3 extends over 13 amino acids. Per the germline V gene, CDR1 is SNHLY and CDR2 is FYNNEI. The CDR3 nucleotides are TGTGCCAGCAGTGTCCTAGGTCAGGAGACCCAGTACTTC. The encoded protein is CASSVLGQETQYF.

The CDR3: CASSQELQGAAFF. Here the CDR3 DNA reads TGTGCCAGCAGCCAAGAGTTACAGGGGGCGGCTTTCTTT. The gene calls are TRBV4-2 and TRBJ1-1; 9 bases line up with TRBD1. Germline CDR1 LGHNA, CDR2 YNFKEQ. The CDR3 extends over 13 amino acids. The V gene end was trimmed by 0 bases and the J gene end by 11 bases; junction bases not matched to a gene: 4.

The chain is built from TRBV7-3 and TRBJ2-2; 9 bases are shared with TRBD2. CDR3 length: 15 residues. V was pared by 5 bases and J by 4 bases, with 5 bases of the junction left unmatched. Germline CDR1 SGHTA, CDR2 FQGTGA. CDR3 coding DNA: TGTGCCAGCAGCCTGACTAGCGGCGGCACCGGGGAGCTGTTTTTT. Its protein product is CASSLTSGGTGELFF. Looking up the rest from reference TRBV7-3 and TRBJ2-2 gives the full variable domain: GAGVSQTPSNKVTEKGKYVELRCDPISGHTALYWYRQSLGQGPEFLIYFQGTGAADDSGLPNDRFFAVRPEGSVSTLKIQRTERGDSAVYLCASSLTSGGTGELFFGEGSRLTVL.

This clone is a singleton in its sample. The V call is TRBV11-1, the J call TRBJ1-1; no definite D call. The CDR3 sequence is 15 residues long. Trimming shortened V by 4 bases and J by 7 bases, and 19 bases separated the two germline ends. In germline, CDR1 is SGHAT, CDR2 FQDESV (reference sequence). Here the CDR3 reads CASSSKGAQQDEAFF. As DNA, the CDR3 is TGTGCCAGCAGCTCCAAGGGAGCCCAGCAGGATGAAGCTTTCTTT.

The V gene is TRBV19, the J gene TRBJ2-1; unclear D gene. CDR3 size: 11 residues. Germline CDR1 reads LNHDA; CDR2 reads SQIVND (reference sequence). V lost 8 bases and J lost 7, with 9 bases in between. CDR3 residues: CASSRENEQFF. Written as DNA, the CDR3 is TGTGCCAGTTCTCGCGAGAATGAGCAGTTCTTC.

This clone has a single count. The chain employs TRBV15 and TRBJ2-3; D unclear. V shed 0 bases and J shed 5 bases, with 12 bases lying between them. Germline loops: CDR1 LNHNV, CDR2 YYDKDF (reference sequence). The CDR3 is made up of 15 amino acids. CDR3 amino acids: CATSREYIKQDTQYF. DNA of the CDR3: TGTGCCACCAGCAGAGAGTATATAAAGCAAGATACGCAGTATTTT.

The rearrangement links TRBV5-1 to TRBJ1-3; D remains ambiguous. Germline V gives CDR1 SGHRS, CDR2 YFSETQ. With 0 bases removed from V and 0 bases from J, the gap between germline ends came to 7 bases. The CDR3 contains 15 residues. CDR3 in DNA: TGCGCCAGCAGCTTGGATCTTTACTCTGGAAACACCATATATTTT. Residues: CASSLDLYSGNTIYF.

V and J are TRBV6-5 and TRBJ2-1, with 7 bases identical to TRBD1. Germline CDR1 is MNHEY and CDR2 is SVGAGI. J was trimmed by 4 bases and V by 5 bases; bases with no gene match: 2. The CDR3 extends over 13 amino acids. CDR3 in amino acids: CASSEDRYNEQFF. In nucleotides, the CDR3 is TGTGCCAGCAGTGAGGACAGGTACAATGAGCAGTTCTTC.

The chain is built from TRBV30 and TRBJ1-3; D unresolved. The CDR3 totals 16 residues. V was trimmed by 0 bases and J by 2 bases, leaving 14 bases between them. Per germline, CDR1 GTSNPN and CDR2 SVGIG (reference sequence). The CDR3, as DNA: TGTGCCTGGAGTGTACTGATTGGGAGGACTGGAAACACCATATATTTT. It translates to CAWSVLIGRTGNTIYF.

This clone occurred a few times. J is TRBJ1-6 and V is TRBV28, with D possibly being TRBD1 (6 bases). This CDR3 contains 15 residues. CDR1 is MDHEN, CDR2 SYDVKM, per germline. V lost 5 bases and J lost 8, with 16 bases in between. CDR3 coding DNA: TGTGCCAGCAGTCAAAGTCAGGGGAAACATTCACCCCTCCACTTT. Translated, it gives CASSQSQGKHSPLHF.

The rearrangement uses TRBV21-1 and TRBJ1-2; TRBD1 is the table's D call, not checked against the DNA. TRBV21-1 is a pseudogene locus. This CDR3 has 18 amino acids. The CDR3 loop is CASSPSSGQEVGEGGYTF. The DNA of the CDR3 is TGTGCCAGCAGCCCCAGTTCGGGACAGGAAGTGGGAGAGGGTGGCTACACCTTC.

The V gene is TRBV10-1, the J gene TRBJ1-1; D remains unclear. V was cut by 6 bases and J by 4 bases, with 12 bases left in between. The CDR3 spans 13 residues. Germline CDR1 and CDR2: WNHNN and SYGVQD (reference sequence). CDR3 in DNA: TGCGCCAGCAGGGTGGGCGAGGGCACTGAAGCTTTCTTT. It specifies CASRVGEGTEAFF.

The chain couples TRBV5-1 to TRBJ2-1; TRBD1 is a possible D gene (5 bases). Germline V gives CDR1 SGHRS, CDR2 YFSETQ. This CDR3 contains 15 residues. Trimming removed 0 bases from V and 0 bases from J, with 7 bases in between. The DNA of the CDR3 is TGCGCCAGCAGCTTGGGACAGACCTCCTACAATGAGCAGTTCTTC. This sequence encodes CASSLGQTSYNEQFF. Combining the CDR3 with reference TRBV5-1 and TRBJ2-1 gives the whole variable domain KAGVTQTPRYLIKTRGQQVTLSCSPISGHRSVSWYQQTPGQGLQFLFEYFSETQRNKGNFPGRFSGRQFSNSRSEMNVSTLELGDSALYLCASSLGQTSYNEQFFGPGTRLTVL.

The genes are TRBV5-4 and TRBJ1-2, with 9 bases identical to TRBD1. The junction had 22 bases not matched to a gene; V was cut back by 2 bases and J by 11 bases. Germline V gene sequence: CDR1 SGHNT, CDR2 YYREEE (reference sequence). The CDR3 runs to 18 residues. The CDR3 sequence is CASSFNPGQGRLWGSYTF. In DNA, the CDR3 is TGTGCCAGCAGCTTTAACCCGGGACAGGGCCGTTTATGGGGGAGTTACACCTTC.

In its sample, this clone was seen once. V is TRBV5-1 and J is TRBJ1-3, with D hard to call. Germline assignment: CDR1 SGHRS and CDR2 YFSETQ. The V end lost 2 bases, the J end lost 0 bases, and 3 bases lay between the germline ends. This CDR3 has 13 residues. CDR3 sequence reads: CASSFRSGNTIYF. Written as DNA, the CDR3 is TGCGCCAGCAGCTTTCGCTCTGGAAACACCATATATTTT.

This chain links TRBV4-1 with TRBJ2-7; D gene uncertain. With 0 bases removed from V and 6 bases from J, the gap between germline ends came to 9 bases. From germline, CDR1 is MGHRA and CDR2 YSYEKL. The CDR3 has 13 residues. The CDR3: CASSQDGRSEQYF. DNA for the CDR3: TGCGCCAGCAGCCAAGATGGGCGAAGCGAGCAGTACTTC.

The gene calls are TRBV19 and TRBJ1-5; D may be TRBD1 (6 bases). Germline V lookup: CDR1 LNHDA, CDR2 SQIVND (reference sequence). CDR3 length equals 13 residues. V was pared by 4 bases and J by 3 bases, with 7 bases between. The CDR3 region has the DNA TGTGCCAGTAGTACAGGGGTCAATCAGCCCCAGCATTTT. Translation: CASSTGVNQPQHF.

V gene TRBV11-2 combines with J gene TRBJ1-1; 9 bases are a match to TRBD1. There are 13 residues in the CDR3. After removal of 6 bases from V and 5 bases from J, the junction contained 4 bases not matched to a gene. Per germline, CDR1 SGHAT and CDR2 FQNNGV. CDR3 in amino acids: CASRATGGTEAFF. The DNA of the CDR3 is TGTGCCAGCAGGGCGACAGGGGGTACTGAAGCTTTCTTT.

This chain joins TRBV11-3 and TRBJ2-5; TRBD1 agrees at 10 bases. There are 15 residues in the CDR3. Looked up from germline, CDR1 is SGHNT and CDR2 is YENEEA. Germline trimming cut 5 bases from V and 1 base from J; bases unmatched to any gene: 4. The CDR3 is CASSPGQGSQETQYF. The CDR3 coding sequence is TGTGCCAGCAGCCCGGGACAGGGGTCCCAAGAGACCCAGTACTTC.

CDR3 sequence reads: CSVDMGQGVSEQYF. CDR3 DNA sequence: TGCAGCGTTGATATGGGACAGGGGGTTTCCGAGCAGTACTTC. V gene TRBV29-1 combines with J gene TRBJ2-7; TRBD1 matches 11 bases. Germline V gives CDR1 SQVTM, CDR2 ANQGSEA. CDR3 length: 14 residues. V lost 3 bases to trimming and J lost 6 bases; unmatched junction nucleotides: 7.

This chain connects TRBV27 to TRBJ1-2; 11 bases align to TRBD1. After removal of 10 bases from V and 11 bases from J, the junction contained 15 bases not matched to a gene. CDR1 and CDR2 (germline): MNHEY, SMNVEV (reference sequence). There are 14 residues in the CDR3. The CDR3 spells CATSRLGGQGGYTF. In DNA, the CDR3 is TGTGCCACCTCCCGACTAGGGGGACAGGGGGGATACACCTTC.

The chain combines TRBV27 with TRBJ1-1; D unclear. V lost 6 bases and J 1 base, leaving 9 bases between the germline ends. Germline-derived CDR1 and CDR2 are MNHEY and SMNVEV (reference sequence). CDR3 size: 13 residues. The CDR3 region is CASRRPGNTEAFF. The CDR3 DNA is TGTGCCAGCAGGCGCCCGGGGAACACTGAAGCTTTCTTT.

The chain is built from TRBV7-2 and TRBJ1-2, with D maybe TRBD1 (6 bases). The germline V gene encodes CDR1 SGHTA and CDR2 FQGNSA. The CDR3 covers 13 residues. With 5 bases removed from V and 8 bases from J, the gap between germline ends came to 15 bases. DNA for the CDR3: TGTGCCAGCAGCCCACGAGGACAGCAGGGCTACACCTTC. It codes for CASSPRGQQGYTF. Variable domain in full (rest from reference TRBV7-2 and TRBJ1-2): GAGVSQSPSNKVTEKGKDVELRCDPISGHTALYWYRQSLGQGLEFLIYFQGNSAPDKSGLPSDRFSAERTGGSVSTLTIQRTQQEDSAVYLCASSPRGQQGYTFGSGTRLTVV.